These 5 T cell receptor beta chains were sequenced from one sample in a study of patients and donors after allogeneic stem cell transplantation. Via MiXCR, TCRdb re-called the RT-PCR reads, giving one row per CDR3 protein. The sample holds 400,000 to 500,000 distinct CDR3 sequences, around 15% seen once. The sequencing input was blood, either unsorted or a sorted T cell fraction (not recorded which). These receptor sequences come from a human donor who was either an allogeneic HSCT recipient or a stem cell or donor lymphocyte infusion donor (not recorded which). It is not recorded whose cells these are; they may come from a transplant donor.

This clonotype was seen more than once but under ten times. The chain employs TRBV28 and TRBJ2-3, with 9 bases that match TRBD2. V shed 6 bases and J 1 base; nucleotides not matched to a gene: 11. The CDR3 contains 17 residues. Germline CDR1 reads MDHEN; CDR2 reads SYDVKM. The CDR3: CASSPPLAGNGTDTQYF. The DNA of the CDR3 is TGTGCCAGCAGCCCGCCTCTAGCGGGAAACGGCACAGATACGCAGTATTTT.

This clonotype was detected a few times. The chain uses TRBV24-1 and TRBJ2-5; 10 bases align to TRBD2. J gave up 7 bases and V 1 base, and 8 bases lay outside the gene matches. The CDR3 loop spans 16 amino acids. Germline V gene lookup returns CDR1 KGHDR and CDR2 SFDVKD. The CDR3 reads CATSDFGTSEGGTQYF. CDR3 in DNA: TGTGCCACCAGTGATTTTGGGACTAGCGAGGGGGGGACCCAGTACTTC.

The chain uses TRBV7-2 and TRBJ1-2; 8 bases are shared with TRBD1. This CDR3 spans 15 amino acids. V trimming: 1 base; J trimming: 7 bases; junction bases outside the gene matches: 8. Per the germline V gene, CDR1 is SGHTA and CDR2 is FQGNSA. The chain's CDR3 is CASSLVGGQGGGYTF. CDR3 DNA sequence: TGTGCCAGCAGCTTAGTTGGCGGACAGGGCGGTGGCTACACCTTC.

This clonotype turned up a few times. The rearrangement joins TRBV12-3 or TRBV12-4 to TRBJ2-1, with no clear D. The CDR3 totals 15 residues. Trimming pared 2 bases from V and 6 bases from J, leaving 14 bases between. The CDR3 protein is CASSLRTPVVNEQFF. The CDR3 coding sequence is TGTGCCAGCAGTTTAAGGACCCCAGTGGTCAATGAGCAGTTCTTC.

This clonotype was found a few times. The chain has TRBV13 and TRBJ1-1; the D gene is possibly TRBD1 (5 bases). The CDR3 extends over 15 amino acids. Trimming removed 7 bases at V and 0 bases at J, with 15 bases between. CDR1 PRHDT and CDR2 FYEKMQ come from the germline V gene (reference sequence). The CDR3 DNA is TGTGCCAGCACCTCCCTTGGGGCTCTGAACACTGAAGCTTTCTTT. It yields the protein CASTSLGALNTEAFF.